Detailed here is one TCR beta chain. Its cognate antigen is unknown. These data originate in a study of shared clonotypes between healthy human individuals. Study information: Per donor, CD8 memory used one plate, CD8 naive used two, CD4 memory used three and CD4 naive used three. Regarding the study as a whole: The genetic and exposure-history diversity represented was limited by few donors.

As defined, naive CD8 cells were CD45RO-negative and positively selected for CCR7, with terminally differentiated effector memory CD45RA+ cells excluded. Free of recent acute infections or vaccinations, the donors were healthy HIV-negative adults. Over several immunoSEQ plates, each subset's genomic DNA was distributed in even portions. TCRdb keeps only in-frame clones here, not all; method: immunoSEQ multiplex PCR. The data hold about 2.1 million clones, with around 93% observed a single time. This CDR3 is built from 14 residues. The junction had 7 bases not matched to a gene; V was cut back by 5 bases and J by 9 bases. The germline V gene encodes CDR1 MNHEY and CDR2 SMNVEV (reference sequence).

The rearrangement uses TRBV27 and TRBJ2-2; 9 nucleotides align to TRBD2. The sample consisted of naive CD8+ T cells from PBMCs. The TCR originated in a man aged 18 to 30 in good health. Some clones in this sample may be carry-over from other donors' samples. For the CDR3, the DNA is TGTGCCAGCAGTCTCCCGGGACTAGCTTGGGAGCTGTTTTTT. Amino acid sequence: CASSLPGLAWELFF.